Included here is one TCR beta chain sequence, with context. Its antigen is unknown. The sample belongs to a study of cytomegalovirus exposure and HLA in healthy donors. Study-wide context: Earlier work reported approximately 110 million unique TCR beta sequences from about 180 million T cells. Overall study findings and caveats: Among TCR beta chains, those listed as cytomegalovirus-associated numbered approximately 150.

Use of 60 Vbeta and 13 Jbeta primers characterized the PCR. Using immunoSEQ multiplex PCR, the repertoire was profiled, and TCRdb retains in-frame clones only, with some absent. This sample has fewer than 200,000 clones, with less than 90% found just once. In germline, CDR1 is SGHRS, CDR2 YFSETQ. This CDR3 is built from 14 residues. J lost 1 base, V lost 6 bases, and 3 bases had no gene match. The V call is TRBV5-1, the J call TRBJ2-2; TRBD2 agrees at 7 bases. The source is a man aged 25 to 45 in good health and CMV-seronegative. Sequences were obtained from PBMCs. CDR3 sequence (DNA): TGCGCCAGCAAAATAGCGGGGAACACCGGGGAGCTGTTTTTT. Its protein is CASKIAGNTGELFF.